The clone carrying this TCR beta chain is labeled as medium-sized. Its antigen is unidentified. Method: immunoSEQ multiplex PCR; TCRdb's copy keeps in-frame clones and lacks some. The sample gives 6,000 or so clones, over 20% of which show up once; approximately 8.1% is in the top ten. The CDR3 sequence is 13 residues long. In germline, CDR1 is SGDLS, CDR2 YYNGEE. The V end was cut by 4 bases, the J end by 8 bases, with 13 bases between. The sample originates from a study of sequential checkpoint blockade in melanoma. Study-wide context: After both sequences, patients received maintenance nivolumab. Twenty-two patients had matched tumor biopsies before treatment and at week 13 after nivolumab or ipilimumab alone.

General study findings and limits: Rising tumor T-cell fraction and clonality meant about 30 times likelier benefit. In arm A, pretreatment tumor clonality was associated with response.

Indicated treatment: randomized to nivolumab then ipilimumab (arm A) or the reverse (arm B). J is TRBJ2-1 and V is TRBV9; D unresolved. The source material was tumor tissue (inferred from file names), sampled from a patient given nivolumab and ipilimumab in sequence. The clonotype originates from a human donor with melanoma. CDR3 DNA: TGTGCCAGCAGCCCGGGTCCCGTGGATGAGCAGTTCTTC. It translates to CASSPGPVDEQFF.